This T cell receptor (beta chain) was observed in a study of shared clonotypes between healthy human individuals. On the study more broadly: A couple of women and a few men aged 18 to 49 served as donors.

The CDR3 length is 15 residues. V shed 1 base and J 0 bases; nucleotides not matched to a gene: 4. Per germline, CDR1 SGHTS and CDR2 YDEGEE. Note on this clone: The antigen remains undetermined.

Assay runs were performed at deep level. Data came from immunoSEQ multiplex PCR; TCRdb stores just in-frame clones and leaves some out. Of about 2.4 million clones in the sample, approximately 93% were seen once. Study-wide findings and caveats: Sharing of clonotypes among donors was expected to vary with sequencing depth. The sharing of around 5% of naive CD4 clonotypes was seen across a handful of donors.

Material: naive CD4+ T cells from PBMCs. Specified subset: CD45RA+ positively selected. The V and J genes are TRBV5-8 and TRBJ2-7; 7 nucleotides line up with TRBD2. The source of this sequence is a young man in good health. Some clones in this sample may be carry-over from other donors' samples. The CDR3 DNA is TGTGCCAGCAGCTTGTGGGGAGGGAACTCCTACGAGCAGTACTTC. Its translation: CASSLWGGNSYEQYF.